The 32 T cell receptor beta chains in this list originate from one sample, sequenced in a study of long-term antiretroviral therapy in people with HIV. The assay, immunoSEQ v3.0, was run at survey level. Only in-frame clones appear in the TCRdb table, and some are missing; sequencing was by immunoSEQ multiplex PCR. The repertoire holds some 11,000 clones, about 88% seen once, with 20% in the top ten. The starting material was unsorted PBMCs, obtained roughly 7 years after starting antiretroviral therapy. The receptors here all came from a man in his fifties with HIV.

This sequence joins TRBV4-1 and TRBJ2-7; TRBD1 agrees at 7 bases. The V segment lost 3 bases and the J segment 0 bases; nucleotides outside the gene matches: 14. This CDR3 has 18 amino acids. Looked up from germline, CDR1 is MGHRA and CDR2 is YSYEKL. CDR3 protein: CASSHPLKTGFSSYEQYF. CDR3 in DNA: TGCGCCAGCAGCCACCCCCTCAAGACAGGGTTTAGCTCCTACGAGCAGTACTTC.

This sequence joins TRBV6-5 and TRBJ1-1, with D maybe TRBD1 (5 bases). The germline V gene encodes CDR1 MNHEY and CDR2 SVGAGI. Trimming left V 5 bases short and J 1 base short, with 8 bases between. The CDR3 is 13 residues long. CDR3 sequence (DNA): TGTGCCAGCAGTCAGGACACGAACACTGAAGCTTTCTTT. This codes for CASSQDTNTEAFF.

The chain couples TRBV6-9 to TRBJ2-7, with 8 bases that match TRBD1. Unmatched junction bases numbered 8, after V lost 5 bases and J lost 5 bases. The germline V gene encodes CDR1 MNHGY and CDR2 SVAAGI. CDR3 length: 14 amino acids. The DNA of the CDR3 is TGTGCCAGCAGTCTGGTGGCAGGGGGCCACGAGCAGTACTTC. Residues: CASSLVAGGHEQYF.

The V call is TRBV6-5, the J call TRBJ2-7; perhaps TRBD1 as D (6 bases). Germline CDR1 reads MNHEY; CDR2 reads SVGAGI. Trimming removed 4 bases at V and 6 bases at J, with 13 bases between. The CDR3 length is 13 residues. Written as DNA, the CDR3 is TGTGCCAGCAGTTTGGGGCGGACAGTCGAGCAGTACTTC. Translating it yields CASSLGRTVEQYF.

The V gene is TRBV6-1, the J gene TRBJ2-1, with D uncertain. The CDR3 loop spans 15 amino acids. Trimming removed 1 base from V and 6 bases from J, with 13 bases in between. Germline V gene data show CDR1 as MNHNS and CDR2 as SASEGT. The CDR3: CASSEGILPTNEQFF. The CDR3 coding sequence is TGTGCCAGCAGTGAAGGGATACTGCCCACCAATGAGCAGTTCTTC.

This clone was found once. The rearrangement links TRBV15 to TRBJ2-7; D gene uncertain. This CDR3 comprises 13 residues. Trimming took 0 bases from V and 3 from J, leaving 6 bases between them. Germline CDR1 and CDR2: LNHNV and YYDKDF (reference sequence). For the CDR3, the DNA is TGTGCCACCAGCAGAGATGGGGACTACGAGCAGTACTTC. This translates into CATSRDGDYEQYF.

This clone was detected a few times. The chain combines TRBV23-1 with TRBJ1-6, with D possibly being TRBD1 (5 bases). TRBV23-1 is an ORF; its function is uncertain. The CDR3 is 12 amino acids. The chain's CDR3 is CGGRFLGSPLHF. CDR3 nucleotide sequence: TGCGGGGGACGGTTTTTAGGTTCACCCCTCCACTTT.

This chain connects TRBV7-2 to TRBJ2-7; the D is unclear. Germline lookup yields CDR1 SGHTA and CDR2 FQGNSA. Trimming removed 0 bases from V and 3 bases from J, with 6 bases in between. The CDR3 is made up of 13 amino acids. The CDR3 DNA reads as TGTGCCAGCAGCTTAGCCGGCTTCTACGAGCAGTACTTC. Its protein is CASSLAGFYEQYF.

The chain links TRBV7-9 to TRBJ2-7; the match to TRBD1 covers 9 bases. CDR1 is SEHNR, CDR2 FQNEAQ, per germline (reference sequence). The CDR3 sequence is 12 residues long. The trim removed 8 bases at V and 4 bases at J, leaving 3 bases unmatched. This CDR3 reads CASATGGYEQYF. The CDR3 DNA is TGTGCCAGCGCGACAGGGGGGTACGAGCAGTACTTC.

The chain combines TRBV14 with TRBJ2-5; 8 nucleotides match TRBD2. Trimming cost V 4 bases and J 5 bases; bases outside gene matches: 12. The CDR3 extends over 16 amino acids. Germline CDR1 is SGHDN and CDR2 is FVKESK. DNA of the CDR3: TGTGCCAGCAGCCTCCGGCCGGGACTAGAGAGGGAGACCCAGTACTTC. Its translation is CASSLRPGLERETQYF.

The rearrangement links TRBV5-6 to TRBJ1-6; D call uncertain. Germline CDR1 SGHDT, CDR2 YYEEEE. The CDR3 spans 19 residues. Between the trimmed V and J ends, which lost 4 bases and 0 bases, there was a span of 20 bases. Written as DNA, the CDR3 is TGTGCCAGCAGCATCGCTTTTGGTGAAGACCGCTCCTATAATTCACCCCTCCACTTT. It translates to CASSIAFGEDRSYNSPLHF.

The chain joins TRBV27 to TRBJ2-7; D might be TRBD1 (5 bases). Trimming cost V 6 bases and J 5 bases, with 17 bases left between them. Germline-derived CDR1 and CDR2 are MNHEY and SMNVEV (reference sequence). The CDR3 is 14 residues long. The CDR3 protein is CASRWSVGAHEQYF. CDR3 DNA sequence: TGTGCCAGCAGGTGGTCTGTAGGGGCCCACGAGCAGTACTTC.

The chain joins TRBV19 to TRBJ1-1; the D gene is possibly TRBD1 (6 bases). Per the germline V gene, CDR1 is LNHDA and CDR2 is SQIVND (reference sequence). Trimming left V 2 bases short and J 6 bases short, with 10 bases between. This CDR3 region has 13 residues. CDR3 sequence reads: CASSILQGSEAFF. The CDR3 nucleotides are TGTGCCAGTAGTATACTACAGGGATCTGAAGCTTTCTTT.

This sequence joins TRBV5-6 and TRBJ2-7; D might be TRBD1 (6 bases). CDR3 length equals 14 residues. Germline CDR1 is SGHDT and CDR2 is YYEEEE. V lost 0 bases to trimming and J lost 3 bases, with 10 bases between them. The CDR3 nucleotides read TGTGCCAGCAGCTTGGCAGGGGCGAACTACGAGCAGTACTTC. Translated, it gives CASSLAGANYEQYF.

This sequence joins TRBV5-5 and TRBJ2-7; 8 bases are shared with TRBD1. Unmatched junction bases numbered 11, after V lost 4 bases and J lost 2 bases. Germline CDR1 reads SGHKS; CDR2 reads YYEKEE (reference sequence). The CDR3 consists of 16 residues. CDR3 loop: CASSTLDRGNPYEQYF. The CDR3 coding sequence is TGTGCCAGCAGCACTCTAGACAGGGGAAATCCCTACGAGCAGTACTTC.

This clone appeared a single time. The J gene is TRBJ2-3, the V gene TRBV5-4; TRBD1 agrees at 7 bases. CDR3 length: 14 residues. CDR1 and CDR2 (germline): SGHNT, YYREEE (reference sequence). Germline trimming cut 5 bases from V and 4 bases from J; bases unmatched to any gene: 7. CDR3 residues: CASSFTTGADTQYF. The CDR3 DNA is TGTGCCAGCAGTTTTACTACAGGGGCAGATACGCAGTATTTT.

This clone was detected a few times. The rearrangement joins TRBV7-9 to TRBJ2-3; the D call may be TRBD1 or TRBD2 (5 bases each). The length of the CDR3 is 18 residues. Trimming shortened V by 3 bases and J by 1 base, and 20 bases separated the two germline ends. Germline lookup yields CDR1 SEHNR and CDR2 FQNEAQ (reference sequence). Here the CDR3 reads CASSLGPPRGSGTDTQYF. Here the CDR3 DNA reads TGTGCCAGCAGCTTGGGCCCCCCCCGGGGCAGCGGCACAGATACGCAGTATTTT. Supplemented by reference TRBV7-9 and TRBJ2-3, the full variable domain reads DTGVSQNPRHKITKRGQNVTFRCDPISEHNRLYWYRQTLGQGPEFLTYFQNEAQLEKSRLLSDRFSAERPKGSFSTLEIQRTEQGDSAMYLCASSLGPPRGSGTDTQYFGPGTRLTVL.

The rearrangement links TRBV27 to TRBJ2-1; 7 nucleotides agree with TRBD1. The CDR3 covers 16 residues. CDR1 is MNHEY and CDR2 is SMNVEV in the germline V gene (reference sequence). Trimming cost V 5 bases and J 5 bases; bases outside gene matches: 12. The CDR3 bases are TGTGCCAGCAGTCTAGAAGCCGGGACAGCCAACAATGAGCAGTTCTTC. It encodes CASSLEAGTANNEQFF.

This clone was seen only once. The chain joins TRBV6-5 to TRBJ1-1, with D tentatively TRBD1 (5 bases). The CDR3 consists of 15 residues. Germline lookup yields CDR1 MNHEY and CDR2 SVGAGI. Trimming shortened V by 2 bases and J by 7 bases, and 17 bases separated the two germline ends. The CDR3 loop is CASSYASGTGGEAFF. DNA of the CDR3: TGTGCCAGCAGTTACGCGAGCGGGACGGGGGGTGAAGCTTTCTTT.

The chain couples TRBV2 to TRBJ1-2; D is unclear. CDR3 length: 13 amino acids. V was shortened by 6 bases and J by 3 bases, with 11 bases between the two germline ends. Germline CDR1 and CDR2: SNHLY and FYNNEI. The CDR3 protein is CASSSVLDYGYTF. DNA for the CDR3: TGTGCCAGCAGCTCGGTACTCGACTATGGCTACACCTTC.

The chain uses TRBV4-1 and TRBJ2-2; D perhaps matches TRBD2 (5 bases). Per the germline V gene, CDR1 is MGHRA and CDR2 is YSYEKL. V lost 0 bases and J 5 bases, leaving 13 bases between the germline ends. This CDR3 is built from 16 residues. The CDR3 protein is CASSQESGVPTGELFF. CDR3 bases: TGCGCCAGCAGCCAAGAGAGCGGAGTACCGACCGGGGAGCTGTTTTTT.

This sequence joins TRBV4-1 and TRBJ2-7, with D possibly matching TRBD2 (5 bases). Germline CDR1 reads MGHRA; CDR2 reads YSYEKL. The CDR3 runs to 15 residues. V was pared by 2 bases and J by 3 bases, with 14 bases between. The CDR3 is CASSQLQRAYYEQYF. Written as DNA, the CDR3 is TGCGCCAGCAGCCAACTACAGAGGGCTTACTACGAGCAGTACTTC.

This clone appeared a few times. The chain is built from TRBV7-9 and TRBJ2-7; D gene uncertain. The germline V and J ends were trimmed by 5 bases and 1 base, with 9 bases remaining between them. The CDR3 runs to 13 residues. Germline V gene lookup returns CDR1 SEHNR and CDR2 FQNEAQ (reference sequence). The CDR3 coding sequence is TGTGCCAGCAGCCCCGATGGGTCCTACGAGCAGTACTTC. As protein: CASSPDGSYEQYF.

This sequence joins TRBV6-5 and TRBJ2-1; no firm D call. The CDR3 runs to 13 residues. The V gene lost 5 bases and the J gene lost 4 bases, with 9 bases spanning the gap. CDR1 is MNHEY, CDR2 SVGAGI, per germline. CDR3 sequence reads: CASSITLYNEQFF. CDR3 DNA sequence: TGTGCCAGCAGTATCACCCTATACAATGAGCAGTTCTTC.

CDR3 DNA sequence: TGTGCCAGCAGTTTCTGGGACAGTACCTACGAGCAGTACTTC. Translated, it gives CASSFWDSTYEQYF. This chain connects TRBV6-5 to TRBJ2-7; 7 bases fit TRBD1. The germline V gene encodes CDR1 MNHEY and CDR2 SVGAGI. There are 14 residues in the CDR3. V lost 4 bases, J lost 2 bases, and 5 bases stayed unmatched.

The genes are TRBV7-9 and TRBJ1-4; no clear D gene. Germline V CDR1 and CDR2: SEHNR, FQNEAQ (reference sequence). With 0 bases removed from V and 6 bases from J, the gap between germline ends came to 11 bases. This CDR3 comprises 15 residues. CDR3 nucleotide sequence: TGTGCCAGCAGCTTAGCGCAGACAACCGATGAAAAACTGTTTTTT. Protein product: CASSLAQTTDEKLFF.

V is TRBV7-2 and J is TRBJ1-5, with D maybe TRBD1 (5 bases). Germline CDR1 is SGHTA and CDR2 is FQGNSA. The CDR3 loop spans 16 amino acids. Trimming pared 0 bases from V and 7 bases from J, leaving 16 bases between. DNA of the CDR3: TGTGCCAGCAGCTTAGCGCGAGAGGGGTACTACCAGCCCCAGCATTTT. Translation: CASSLAREGYYQPQHF.

The rearrangement links TRBV5-8 to TRBJ1-4; D gene ambiguous. The CDR3 runs 16 residues. V was shortened by 3 bases and J by 6 bases, with 18 bases between the two germline ends. From germline, CDR1 is SGHTS and CDR2 YDEGEE. Here the CDR3 reads CASSSLRGMIDEKLFF. CDR3 sequence (DNA): TGTGCCAGCAGCTCCCTGCGGGGAATGATCGATGAAAAACTGTTTTTT.

This clone has a handful of counts. This chain uses TRBV29-1 with TRBJ2-7; possible D gene TRBD2, 5 bases. The V gene's germline CDR1 is SQVTM and CDR2 ANQGSEA. CDR3 size: 13 residues. Trimming cost V 7 bases and J 0 bases, with 13 bases left between them. The DNA of the CDR3 is TGCAGCGCCCGCCTAGCAGACTCCTACGAGCAGTACTTC. Translating it yields CSARLADSYEQYF.

The rearrangement uses TRBV7-9 and TRBJ1-2, with D possibly matching TRBD1 (5 bases). Trimming stripped 5 bases from V and 1 base from J, with 11 bases between. The CDR3 consists of 14 residues. The germline CDR1 and CDR2 sequences are SEHNR and FQNEAQ (reference sequence). In DNA, the CDR3 is TGTGCCAGCAGCCCTCCCAGGGTTAACTATGGCTACACCTTC. This gives the protein CASSPPRVNYGYTF. The complete variable domain, with remaining parts taken from reference TRBV7-9 and TRBJ1-2, reads DTGVSQNPRHKITKRGQNVTFRCDPISEHNRLYWYRQTLGQGPEFLTYFQNEAQLEKSRLLSDRFSAERPKGSFSTLEIQRTEQGDSAMYLCASSPPRVNYGYTFGSGTRLTVV.

The V gene is TRBV7-3, the J gene TRBJ2-3; D gene unclear. The length of the CDR3 is 16 residues. Trimming took off 5 bases at V and 2 bases at J, with 17 bases between the two ends. CDR1 SGHTA and CDR2 FQGTGA come from the germline V gene. As DNA, the CDR3 is TGTGCCAGCAGCCCCACCGTTACAGAGATCACAGATACGCAGTATTTT. This codes for CASSPTVTEITDTQYF. Complete variable domain (other parts from reference TRBV7-3 and TRBJ2-3): GAGVSQTPSNKVTEKGKYVELRCDPISGHTALYWYRQSLGQGPEFLIYFQGTGAADDSGLPNDRFFAVRPEGSVSTLKIQRTERGDSAVYLCASSPTVTEITDTQYFGPGTRLTVL.

CDR3 in amino acids: CASSQRPGTLRGGSGTGELFF. The DNA of the CDR3 is TGCGCCAGCAGCCAAAGGCCCGGGACCCTTCGGGGGGGCTCGGGCACCGGGGAGCTGTTTTTT. This chain connects TRBV4-1 to TRBJ2-2, with 8 bases identical to TRBD2. The germline V gene has CDR1 MGHRA and CDR2 YSYEKL. V lost 2 bases and J lost 4; bases outside the gene matches: 21. CDR3 length: 21 amino acids.